The 11 T cell receptor beta chains below all came from one sample that was sequenced in a study of technical replicates of blood from several donors. The data were produced by immunoSEQ multiplex PCR, yet TCRdb's version contains in-frame clones alone and is incomplete. The table lists 65,000 to 85,000 clones, 95% to 98% of them singletons. Sequencing used T cells isolated from PBMCs. These receptors all stem from a human donor in good health.

The chain carries TRBV27 and TRBJ2-2; the D is unclear. From germline, CDR1 is MNHEY and CDR2 SMNVEV (reference sequence). V lost 7 bases and J 3 bases, leaving 15 bases between the germline ends. The CDR3 contains 15 residues. This chain's CDR3 is CASTMRPSDTGELFF. CDR3 coding DNA: TGTGCCAGCACCATGAGGCCTTCAGACACCGGGGAGCTGTTTTTT.

The rearrangement links TRBV9 to TRBJ2-5; TRBD2 aligns across 7 bases. The CDR3 is made up of 14 amino acids. Looked up from germline, CDR1 is SGDLS and CDR2 is YYNGEE. The ends lost 0 bases at V and 5 bases at J; junction bases unmatched: 4. CDR3 residues: CASSVAAGEETQYF. The CDR3 DNA reads TGTGCCAGCAGCGTAGCTGCGGGAGAGGAGACCCAGTACTTC. Filled out from reference TRBV9 and TRBJ2-5, the complete variable domain reads DSGVTQTPKHLITATGQRVTLRCSPRSGDLSVYWYQQSLDQGLQFLIQYYNGEERAKGNILERFSAQQFPDLHSELNLSSLELGDSALYFCASSVAAGEETQYFGPGTRLLVL.

V gene TRBV5-1 combines with J gene TRBJ2-7; D is possibly TRBD2 (5 bases). CDR1 and CDR2 from the germline V gene are SGHRS and YFSETQ. The V gene lost 2 bases and the J gene lost 5 bases, with 14 bases spanning the gap. This CDR3 region has 14 residues. The CDR3 nucleotides are TGCGCCAGCAGCTTTTTTGGGGAGAGAGACGAGCAGTACTTC. It specifies CASSFFGERDEQYF.

This chain joins TRBV28 and TRBJ2-1, with D unclear. Trimming left V 2 bases short and J 0 bases short, with 8 bases between. This CDR3 has 15 amino acids. Germline CDR1 and CDR2: MDHEN and SYDVKM. CDR3 DNA: TGTGCCAGCAGTTTACTGCTGAGCTCCTACAATGAGCAGTTCTTC. Protein product: CASSLLLSSYNEQFF. Looking up the rest from reference TRBV28 and TRBJ2-1 gives the full variable domain: DVKVTQSSRYLVKRTGEKVFLECVQDMDHENMFWYRQDPGLGLRLIYFSYDVKMKEKGDIPEGYSVSREKKERFSLILESASTNQTSMYLCASSLLLSSYNEQFFGPGTRLTVL.

V and J are TRBV28 and TRBJ2-7; D might be TRBD2 (6 bases). This CDR3 has 13 amino acids. V was cut by 5 bases and J by 3 bases, with 11 bases left in between. Germline V gene lookup returns CDR1 MDHEN and CDR2 SYDVKM. In DNA form, the CDR3 reads TGTGCCAGCAGTCCGACTAGTCACTACGAGCAGTACTTC. Its protein product is CASSPTSHYEQYF.

The chain joins TRBV4-2 to TRBJ2-3; D might be TRBD1 (5 bases). The CDR3 has 16 residues. Germline loops: CDR1 LGHNA, CDR2 YNFKEQ. The V gene lost 4 bases and the J gene lost 0 bases, with 14 bases spanning the gap. CDR3 DNA sequence: TGTGCCAGCAGCCCCATTAAACAGGCGAGCACAGATACGCAGTATTTT. Encoded protein: CASSPIKQASTDTQYF.

This chain connects TRBV19 to TRBJ1-5; D uncertain. V was trimmed by 5 bases and J by 9 bases, leaving 11 bases between them. The CDR3 spans 12 residues. Germline values: CDR1 LNHDA, CDR2 SQIVND (reference sequence). The DNA for the CDR3 is TGTGCCAGTAGTGGCCCCCCTCGGCCCCAGCATTTT. Protein product: CASSGPPRPQHF.

The gene calls are TRBV2 and TRBJ1-4; no clear D gene. The V end was cut by 1 base, the J end by 8 bases, with 11 bases between. CDR3 length: 14 amino acids. Germline assignment: CDR1 SNHLY and CDR2 FYNNEI. The CDR3 here is CASSEERAGEKLFF. In DNA, the CDR3 is TGTGCCAGCAGTGAAGAAAGGGCGGGCGAAAAACTGTTTTTT.

This clone was observed once. The chain is built from TRBV2 and TRBJ2-7; weak D call: TRBD2 (5 bases). The CDR3 loop spans 14 amino acids. Trimming pared 3 bases from V and 7 bases from J, leaving 16 bases between. Germline CDR1 is SNHLY and CDR2 is FYNNEI. For the CDR3, the DNA is TGTGCCAGCAGTGAGACTCGACCTCGAGGGGAGCAGTACTTC. Its translation is CASSETRPRGEQYF.

The V call is TRBV19, the J call TRBJ1-1; 10 bases agree with TRBD1. The ends lost 7 bases at V and 6 bases at J; junction bases unmatched: 17. The CDR3 has 17 residues. Germline CDR1 is LNHDA and CDR2 is SQIVND (reference sequence). The CDR3 DNA reads as TGTGCCAGTAAGGGGGGACAGGGGAAACCTTGGGACCCTGAAGCTTTCTTT. Translation gives CASKGGQGKPWDPEAFF.

The chain couples TRBV11-3 to TRBJ1-2; the D gene is possibly TRBD1 (5 bases). V dropped 8 bases and J dropped 6 bases, with 13 bases sitting between them. Looked up from germline, CDR1 is SGHNT and CDR2 is YENEEA. This CDR3 has 12 amino acids. In nucleotides, the CDR3 is TGTGCCAGCGCTAGGGGAGGGAATGGCTACACCTTC. Protein: CASARGGNGYTF.